This T cell receptor (beta chain) comes out of a study of cytomegalovirus exposure and HLA in healthy donors. PCR was performed using 60 Vbeta and 13 Jbeta primers. Measured with immunoSEQ multiplex PCR; TCRdb has only the in-frame clones, and not every one. This sample carries 100,000 to 150,000 clones, roughly 80% of them seen once, and the ten largest clones take roughly 3.1%. After removal of 0 bases from V and 4 bases from J, the junction contained 8 bases not matched to a gene. CDR3 length equals 17 residues. Germline values: CDR1 SGHRS, CDR2 YFSETQ. Study conclusions and caveats: Three chains linked to CMV were shown in vitro to be specific for CMV antigens. Roughly even sequencing depth across donors was the assumption behind the presence/absence analyses.

A remark on this clone: Antigen unknown.

Participants comprised healthy donors of bone marrow. This clonotype was obtained from a man aged 25 to 40 in good health and CMV-seronegative. The material sequenced was PBMCs. This chain joins TRBV5-1 and TRBJ2-5, with TRBD1 matching 11 bases. The DNA for the CDR3 is TGCGCCAGCAGCTTGGCCGTAGGACAGGGGGCTATAGAGACCCAGTACTTC. Its protein product is CASSLAVGQGAIETQYF.